This is a list of T cell receptor beta chains from one sample in a study of T cells after yellow fever vaccination. TCRdb reanalysed the 5' RACE reads using MiXCR and keeps one entry per CDR3 protein. The profile shows about 630,000 distinct CDR3 sequences, 9% to 15% of them singletons. This sample comprised PBMCs, obtained on the day of the yellow fever booster vaccination. These receptors all stem from a man younger than 45 who received the YFV17D yellow fever vaccine. The CDR3 runs from the conserved cysteine through the conserved F or W. The D gene is left open where the match is weak. Rows may omit the clone size; those that give it use once, few, many or a size class.

CSANRQGAGKLFF TGCAGTGCGAACCGACAGGGGGCGGGAAAACTGTTTTTT NA TRBV20-1 TRBD1 TRBJ1-4
CASRPSGTRSTEAFF TGTGCCAGCAGGCCCTCGGGGACCCGTAGCACTGAAGCTTTCTTT few TRBV12-3/TRBV12-4 NA TRBJ1-1
CASSLATSGGAYEQYF TGTGCCAGCAGCTTAGCCACTAGCGGAGGGGCCTACGAGCAGTACTTC many TRBV7-2 TRBD2 TRBJ2-7
CASRQGSLGEQYF TGTGCCAGCAGGCAGGGCTCTCTCGGCGAGCAGTACTTC few TRBV6-1 NA TRBJ2-7
CASRPLSTGTTGEQFF TGTGCCAGCAGACCTCTCTCCACCGGGACTACCGGAGAGCAGTTCTTC few TRBV6-2/TRBV6-3 TRBD2 TRBJ2-1
CASSRQGNYEQYF TGTGCCAGCAGTCGACAGGGCAATTACGAGCAGTACTTC NA TRBV6-1 TRBD1 TRBJ2-7
CASSRDWDPYTDTQYF TGTGCCAGCAGTAGAGATTGGGACCCGTACACAGATACGCAGTATTTT NA TRBV6-2/TRBV6-3 NA TRBJ2-3
CASSDLGLAGDQQYF TGCGCCAGCAGCGATTTAGGACTAGCGGGAGATCAGCAGTACTTC few TRBV4-3 TRBD2 TRBJ2-7
CAWSPTHSNQPQHF TGTGCCTGGAGTCCGACACATAGCAATCAGCCCCAGCATTTT few TRBV30 NA TRBJ1-5
CASSLARAGGLHEQYF TGTGCCAGCAGCTTAGCGCGAGCGGGAGGGCTACACGAGCAGTACTTC NA TRBV7-9 TRBD2 TRBJ2-7
CASSLARPREGETQYF TGTGCCAGCAGCTTAGCCCGCCCCCGCGAGGGAGAGACCCAGTACTTC few TRBV7-2 NA TRBJ2-5
CASSKRLAGVTYNEQFF TGTGCCAGCAGCAAAAGACTAGCGGGAGTGACCTACAATGAGCAGTTCTTC NA TRBV7-2 TRBD2 TRBJ2-1
CSASRGTVPNQPQHF TGCAGTGCTAGTCGGGGGACAGTTCCAAATCAGCCCCAGCATTTT NA TRBV20-1 TRBD1 TRBJ1-5
CSATLAGTYEQYF TGCAGTGCTACACTAGCGGGGACCTACGAGCAGTACTTC NA TRBV20-1 TRBD2 TRBJ2-7
CASTASGANVLTF TGTGCCAGCACGGCCTCTGGGGCCAACGTCCTGACTTTC few TRBV28 NA TRBJ2-6
CSAPGLATQETQYF TGCAGTGCACCGGGACTAGCGACCCAAGAGACCCAGTACTTC NA TRBV20-1 TRBD2 TRBJ2-5
CASSLYSIAESSYNEQFF TGCGCCAGCAGCTTGTATAGTATAGCGGAGAGCTCCTACAATGAGCAGTTCTTC NA TRBV5-1 NA TRBJ2-1
CSALPQIAGYNEQFF TGCAGTGCCCTCCCCCAAATAGCGGGATACAATGAGCAGTTCTTC few TRBV20-1 TRBD2 TRBJ2-1
CAISIADNEQFF TGTGCCATCAGTATCGCCGACAATGAGCAGTTCTTC few TRBV10-3 NA TRBJ2-1
CASSFGERYEQYF TGTGCCAGCAGCTTTGGCGAACGCTACGAGCAGTACTTC NA TRBV5-6 NA TRBJ2-7
CSARTRSGGNTGELFF TGCAGTGCTAGAACCAGGTCGGGAGGCAACACCGGGGAGCTGTTTTTT NA TRBV20-1 TRBD2 TRBJ2-2
CASSLIPSSYNEQFF TGTGCCAGCAGCTTAATCCCAAGCTCCTACAATGAGCAGTTCTTC NA TRBV7-2 NA TRBJ2-1
CASSVDQGDTIYF TGTGCCAGCAGCGTAGACCAGGGAGACACCATATATTTT few TRBV9 NA TRBJ1-3
CSAGTGFNQPQHF TGCAGTGCGGGGACAGGTTTCAATCAGCCCCAGCATTTT few TRBV20-1 TRBD1 TRBJ1-5
CASSQDRGPSYEQYF TGCGCCAGCAGCCAAGACAGGGGACCCTCCTACGAGCAGTACTTC NA TRBV4-3 NA TRBJ2-7
CASSLPRDTYNEQFF TGCGCCAGCAGCCTTCCCCGGGACACCTACAATGAGCAGTTCTTC NA TRBV5-1 NA TRBJ2-1
CSVEVGSGTEAFF TGCAGCGTTGAGGTGGGGAGTGGCACTGAAGCTTTCTTT few TRBV29-1 NA TRBJ1-1
CASSYVGTSGLFNEQFF TGTGCCAGCAGTTACGTGGGGACTAGCGGGCTTTTCAATGAGCAGTTCTTC NA TRBV6-5 TRBD2 TRBJ2-1
CASSLLAGTSYEQYF TGTGCCAGCAGCTTGTTAGCCGGGACATCCTACGAGCAGTACTTC many TRBV7-2 NA TRBJ2-7
CASSSPSTVNTEAFF TGTGCCAGCAGCTCCCCCTCGACAGTGAACACTGAAGCTTTCTTT few TRBV7-9 NA TRBJ1-1
CASSFTGERGHEQFF TGTGCCAGCAGCTTCACAGGGGAAAGGGGGCATGAGCAGTTCTTC few TRBV7-3 TRBD1 TRBJ2-1
CASRRNRGSGWETQYF TGTGCCAGCAGGAGAAACAGGGGATCGGGCTGGGAGACCCAGTACTTC few TRBV5-6 TRBD1 TRBJ2-5
CSARGTMNTEAFF TGCAGTGCGAGGGGCACCATGAACACTGAAGCTTTCTTT NA TRBV20-1 NA TRBJ1-1
CASILGTGKTGELFF TGTGCCAGCATCTTGGGGACAGGGAAGACCGGGGAGCTGTTTTTT few TRBV7-9 TRBD1 TRBJ2-2
CASSSIQNTGELFF TGTGCCAGCAGCAGCATACAGAACACCGGGGAGCTGTTTTTT few TRBV5-5 NA TRBJ2-2
CASSLARVGQPQHF TGTGCCAGCAGTTTAGCGAGGGTGGGACAGCCCCAGCATTTT many TRBV12-3/TRBV12-4 NA TRBJ1-5
CASSEGAAETQYF TGCGCCAGCAGTGAGGGGGCTGCAGAGACCCAGTACTTC NA TRBV10-1 NA TRBJ2-5
CASSPPGNMNTEAFF TGCGCCAGCAGCCCCCCGGGTAATATGAACACTGAAGCTTTCTTT NA TRBV4-1 NA TRBJ1-1
CASSSGGAGVQETQYF TGCGCCAGCAGCAGCGGAGGAGCGGGAGTGCAAGAGACCCAGTACTTC once TRBV5-1 TRBD2 TRBJ2-5
CASSSSDRSPQHF TGTGCCAGCAGCTCCTCCGACAGGTCGCCCCAGCATTTT NA TRBV5-8 NA TRBJ1-5
CASSQDTGSYGYEQYF TGCGCCAGCAGCCAAGATACCGGGAGCTATGGCTACGAGCAGTACTTC few TRBV4-3 NA TRBJ2-7
CASSRRDSKETEAFF TGTGCCAGCAGCCGCCGGGACAGCAAAGAAACTGAAGCTTTCTTT NA TRBV11-3 TRBD1 TRBJ1-1
CASGGAGFYEQYF TGTGCCAGCGGGGGAGCAGGATTCTACGAGCAGTACTTC few TRBV6-2/TRBV6-3 NA TRBJ2-7
CASSQEAVFGLFF TGTGCCAGTAGCCAGGAAGCTGTTTTCGGACTGTTTTTT few TRBV10-3 NA TRBJ1-4
CASSVGQGKLFF TGTGCCAGCAGCGTGGGACAGGGAAAACTGTTTTTT NA TRBV11-2 TRBD1 TRBJ1-4
CASSPQYGTSNEQFF TGTGCCAGCAGCCCCCAATACGGGACTTCGAATGAGCAGTTCTTC NA TRBV3-1 NA TRBJ2-1
CASSSSGTGIFYEQYF TGCGCCAGCAGCTCCTCCGGGACAGGGATATTCTACGAGCAGTACTTC NA TRBV5-1 TRBD1 TRBJ2-7
CASSLGIPPSNTIYF TGTGCCAGCTCACTCGGGATCCCCCCGTCGAACACCATATATTTT few TRBV18 NA TRBJ1-3
CASSRGRGNQPQHF TGTGCCAGCAGTCGAGGACGCGGCAATCAGCCCCAGCATTTT few TRBV7-8 NA TRBJ1-5
CSAFSTHSYEQYF TGCAGTGCTTTCTCAACACACTCCTACGAGCAGTACTTC NA TRBV20-1 NA TRBJ2-7
CASSPALGGPGPSAKNIQYF TGTGCCAGCAGCCCAGCTCTGGGAGGGCCGGGTCCAAGTGCCAAAAACATTCAGTACTTC few TRBV3-1 TRBD2 TRBJ2-4
CATSRDSRGLAFSPLHF TGTGCCACCAGCAGAGATTCTCGAGGGTTGGCCTTCTCACCCCTCCACTTT NA TRBV15 NA TRBJ1-6
CATRLAGYTDTQYF TGTGCCACCAGACTAGCGGGGTACACAGATACGCAGTATTTT NA TRBV6-1 TRBD2 TRBJ2-3